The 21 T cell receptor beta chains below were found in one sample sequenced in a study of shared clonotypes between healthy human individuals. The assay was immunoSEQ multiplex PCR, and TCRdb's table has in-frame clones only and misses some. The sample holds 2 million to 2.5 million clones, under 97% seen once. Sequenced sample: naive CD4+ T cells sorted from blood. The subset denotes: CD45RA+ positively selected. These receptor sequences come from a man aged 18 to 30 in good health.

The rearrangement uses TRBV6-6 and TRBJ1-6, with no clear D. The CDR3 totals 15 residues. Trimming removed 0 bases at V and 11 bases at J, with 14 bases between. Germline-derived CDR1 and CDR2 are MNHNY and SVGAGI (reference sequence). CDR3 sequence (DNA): TGTGCCAGCAGTTACTCGATGCGAGAGGGAGCACCCCTCCACTTT. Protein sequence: CASSYSMREGAPLHF.

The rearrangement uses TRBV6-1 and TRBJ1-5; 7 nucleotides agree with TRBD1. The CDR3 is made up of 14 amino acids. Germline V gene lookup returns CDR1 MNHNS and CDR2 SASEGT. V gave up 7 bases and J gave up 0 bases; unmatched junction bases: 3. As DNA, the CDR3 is TGTGCCAGCAAGCGGGACAGTAGCAATCAGCCCCAGCATTTT. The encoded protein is CASKRDSSNQPQHF.

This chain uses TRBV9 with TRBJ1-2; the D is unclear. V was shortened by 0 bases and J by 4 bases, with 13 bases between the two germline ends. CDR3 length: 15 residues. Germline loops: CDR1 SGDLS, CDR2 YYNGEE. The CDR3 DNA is TGTGCCAGCAGCGTAGACGGTTTAGGGATCTATGGCTACACCTTC. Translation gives CASSVDGLGIYGYTF.

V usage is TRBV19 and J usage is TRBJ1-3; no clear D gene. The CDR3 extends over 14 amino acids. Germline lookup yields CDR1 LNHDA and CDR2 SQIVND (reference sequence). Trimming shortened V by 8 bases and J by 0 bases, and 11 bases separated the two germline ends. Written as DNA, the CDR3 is TGTGCCAGTCGGCCCGGGAGCTCTGGAAACACCATATATTTT. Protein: CASRPGSSGNTIYF.

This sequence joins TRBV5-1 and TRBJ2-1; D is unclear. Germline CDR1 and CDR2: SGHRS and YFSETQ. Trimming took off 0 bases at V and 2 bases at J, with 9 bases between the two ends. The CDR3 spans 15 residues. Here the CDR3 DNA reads TGCGCCAGCAGCTTGGGGGATGTGACCTACAATGAGCAGTTCTTC. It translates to CASSLGDVTYNEQFF.

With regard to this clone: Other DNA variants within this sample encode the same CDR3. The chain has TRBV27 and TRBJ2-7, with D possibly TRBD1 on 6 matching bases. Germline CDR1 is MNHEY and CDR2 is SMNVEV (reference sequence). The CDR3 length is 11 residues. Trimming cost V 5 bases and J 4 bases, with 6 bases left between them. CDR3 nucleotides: TGTGCCAGCAGTACAGGGTACGAGCAGTACTTC. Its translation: CASSTGYEQYF.

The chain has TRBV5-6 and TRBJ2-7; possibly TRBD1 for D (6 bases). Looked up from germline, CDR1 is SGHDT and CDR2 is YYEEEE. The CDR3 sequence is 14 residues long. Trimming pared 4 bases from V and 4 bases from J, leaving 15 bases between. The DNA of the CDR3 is TGTGCCAGCAGCACCTACAGGGTTTCTTACGAGCAGTACTTC. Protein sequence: CASSTYRVSYEQYF.

CDR3 protein: CASSLEGAGETQYF. The CDR3 DNA follows: TGTGCCAGCAGCTTAGAGGGGGCAGGAGAGACCCAGTACTTC. The chain carries TRBV7-9 and TRBJ2-5, with 7 bases that match TRBD1. The CDR3 totals 14 residues. After removal of 1 base from V and 4 bases from J, the junction contained 3 bases not matched to a gene. Per the germline V gene, CDR1 is SEHNR and CDR2 is FQNEAQ (reference sequence).

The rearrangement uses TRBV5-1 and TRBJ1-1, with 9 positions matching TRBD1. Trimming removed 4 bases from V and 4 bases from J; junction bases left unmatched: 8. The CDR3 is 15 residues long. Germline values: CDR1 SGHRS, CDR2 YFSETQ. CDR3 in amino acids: CASSPQQGAGTEAFF. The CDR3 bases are TGCGCCAGCAGCCCCCAACAGGGGGCGGGCACTGAAGCTTTCTTT. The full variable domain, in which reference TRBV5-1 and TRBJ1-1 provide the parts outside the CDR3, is KAGVTQTPRYLIKTRGQQVTLSCSPISGHRSVSWYQQTPGQGLQFLFEYFSETQRNKGNFPGRFSGRQFSNSRSEMNVSTLELGDSALYLCASSPQQGAGTEAFFGQGTRLTVV.

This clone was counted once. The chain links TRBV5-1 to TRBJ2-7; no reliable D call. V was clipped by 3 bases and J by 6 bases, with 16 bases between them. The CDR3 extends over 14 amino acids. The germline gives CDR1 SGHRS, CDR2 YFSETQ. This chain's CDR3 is CASSSSSSVGEQYF. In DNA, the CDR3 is TGCGCCAGCAGCTCGTCCAGCAGTGTCGGCGAGCAGTACTTC.

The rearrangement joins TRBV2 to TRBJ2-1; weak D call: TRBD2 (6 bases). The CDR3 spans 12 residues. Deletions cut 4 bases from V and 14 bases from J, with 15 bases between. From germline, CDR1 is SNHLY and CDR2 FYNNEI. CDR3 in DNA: TGTGCCAGCAGTGGTCCCCTAGCGACCAAGTTCTTC. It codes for CASSGPLATKFF.

The CDR3 loop is CASSLAPGADGYTF. In DNA, the CDR3 is TGCGCCAGCAGCTTGGCCCCAGGGGCAGATGGCTACACCTTC. The chain employs TRBV5-1 and TRBJ1-2; weak D call: TRBD1 (6 bases). Between the trimmed V and J ends, which lost 0 bases and 6 bases, there was a span of 12 bases. The CDR3 loop spans 14 amino acids. Germline V gives CDR1 SGHRS, CDR2 YFSETQ.

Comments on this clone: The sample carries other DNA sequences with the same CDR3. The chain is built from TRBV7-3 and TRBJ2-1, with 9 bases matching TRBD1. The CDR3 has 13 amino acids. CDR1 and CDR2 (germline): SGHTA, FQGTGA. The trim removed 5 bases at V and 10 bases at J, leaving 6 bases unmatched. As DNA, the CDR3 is TGTGCCAGCAGCCCAGGGACAGGGAACGAGCAGTTCTTC. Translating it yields CASSPGTGNEQFF.

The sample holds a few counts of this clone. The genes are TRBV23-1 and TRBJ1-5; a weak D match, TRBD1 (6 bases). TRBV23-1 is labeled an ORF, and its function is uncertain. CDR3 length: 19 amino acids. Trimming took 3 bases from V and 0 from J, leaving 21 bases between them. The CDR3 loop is CASSHFGGNGPYSNQPQHF. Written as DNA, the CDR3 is TGCGCCAGCAGTCATTTTGGGGGCAACGGGCCTTATAGCAATCAGCCCCAGCATTTT.

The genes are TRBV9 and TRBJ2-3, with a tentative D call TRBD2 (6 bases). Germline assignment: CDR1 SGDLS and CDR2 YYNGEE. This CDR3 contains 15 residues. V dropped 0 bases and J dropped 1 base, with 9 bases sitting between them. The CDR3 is CASSVAGDRTDTQYF. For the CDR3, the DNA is TGTGCCAGCAGCGTAGCGGGGGATCGCACAGATACGCAGTATTTT.

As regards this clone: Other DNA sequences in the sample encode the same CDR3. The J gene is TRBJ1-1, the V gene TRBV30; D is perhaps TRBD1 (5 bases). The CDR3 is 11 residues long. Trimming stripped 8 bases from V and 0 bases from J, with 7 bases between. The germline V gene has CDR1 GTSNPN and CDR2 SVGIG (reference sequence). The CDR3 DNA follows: TGTGCCGGGACGGTGAACACTGAAGCTTTCTTT. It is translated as CAGTVNTEAFF.

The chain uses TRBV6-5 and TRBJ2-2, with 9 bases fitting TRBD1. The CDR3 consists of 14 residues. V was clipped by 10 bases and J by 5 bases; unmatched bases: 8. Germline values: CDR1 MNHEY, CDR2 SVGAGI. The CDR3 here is CATTDRGSTGELFF. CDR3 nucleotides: TGTGCCACTACGGACAGGGGATCAACCGGGGAGCTGTTTTTT.

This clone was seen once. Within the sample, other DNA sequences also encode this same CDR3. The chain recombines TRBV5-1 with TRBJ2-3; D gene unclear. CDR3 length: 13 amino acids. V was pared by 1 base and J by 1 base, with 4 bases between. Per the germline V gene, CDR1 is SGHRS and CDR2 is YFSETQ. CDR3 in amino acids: CASSLTRTDTQYF. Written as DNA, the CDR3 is TGCGCCAGCAGCTTGACCCGCACAGATACGCAGTATTTT.

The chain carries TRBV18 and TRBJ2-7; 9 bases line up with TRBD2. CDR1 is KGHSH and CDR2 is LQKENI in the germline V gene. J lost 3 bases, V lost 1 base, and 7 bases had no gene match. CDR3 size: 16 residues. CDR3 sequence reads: CASSPLGGSGSYEQYF. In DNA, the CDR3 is TGTGCCAGCTCACCACTGGGGGGTAGCGGGAGCTACGAGCAGTACTTC.

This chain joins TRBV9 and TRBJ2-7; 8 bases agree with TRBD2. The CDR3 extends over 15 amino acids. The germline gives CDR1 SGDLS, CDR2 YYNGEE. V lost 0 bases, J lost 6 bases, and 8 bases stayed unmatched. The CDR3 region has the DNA TGTGCCAGCAGCGTAGCTAGTAGCGGGGTAGGCGAGCAGTACTTC. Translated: CASSVASSGVGEQYF.

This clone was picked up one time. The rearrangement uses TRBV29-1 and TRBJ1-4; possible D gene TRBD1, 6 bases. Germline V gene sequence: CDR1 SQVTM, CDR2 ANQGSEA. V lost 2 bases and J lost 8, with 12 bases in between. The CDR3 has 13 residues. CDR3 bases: TGCAGCGTTGAATGGAAGCAGGGGGAAAAACTGTTTTTT. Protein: CSVEWKQGEKLFF.